This TCR beta chain was retrieved from a study of blood T cell repertoires in COVID-19. At the level of the study: Sample material is recorded as cDNA or gDNA derived from T cells, B-cell-depleted T cells, or PBMCs.

The CDR3 runs 14 residues. Germline CDR1 and CDR2: LNHDA and SQIVND (reference sequence). Trimming pared 7 bases from V and 7 bases from J, leaving 19 bases between. TCRdb keeps only in-frame clones here, not all; method: immunoSEQ multiplex PCR. The data show 120,000 or so clones, with 85% seen just once and 25% to 30% held by the top ten. This chain uses TRBV19 with TRBJ1-2; a possible D gene is TRBD1 (6 bases). This TCR came from a woman older than 75 with acute or convalescent COVID-19. The specimen sequenced was peripheral blood. CDR3 region: CASNGQLRGGGYTF. The CDR3 DNA sequence: TGTGCCAGTAACGGACAGCTTAGAGGGGGTGGCTACACCTTC.